This T cell receptor beta chain was recovered during a study of shared clonotypes between healthy human individuals. TCRdb keeps only in-frame clones here, not all; method: immunoSEQ multiplex PCR. The profile shows more than 2 million clones, about 95% of them singletons. From germline, CDR1 is MGHRA and CDR2 YSYEKL. The V and J ends lost 1 base and 3 bases respectively, with 9 bases between them. The CDR3 length is 14 residues. Naive CD8 cells comprised CD45RO-negative, CCR7-positively selected cells, excluding terminally differentiated effector memory CD45RA+ cells. The rearrangement joins TRBV4-1 to TRBJ1-1, with TRBD1 as a possible D gene (5 bases). This TCR derives from a young man in good health. What was sequenced was naive CD8+ T cells sorted from blood. DNA of the CDR3: TGCGCCAGCAGCCAAGGGGACGGGTACACTGAAGCTTTCTTT. This codes for CASSQGDGYTEAFF.